A selection of T cell receptor beta chains follows, all from one sample in a study of blood T cell repertoires in COVID-19. TCRdb keeps only in-frame clones here, not all; method: immunoSEQ multiplex PCR. Counted here are approximately 190,000 clones, 80% to 90% occurring once; the ten biggest clones make up roughly 2%. The specimen sequenced was peripheral blood. All receptors come from a man in his 70s with active or convalescent COVID-19. CDR3s include the opening cysteine and the closing phenylalanine or tryptophan. Fields, in order: clone size, J gene, D gene, V gene, CDR3 protein, CDR3 DNA. D genes are given only for firm matches. Where a row states a size, it is once, few, many or the class of an expanded clone; other rows omit it.

few	TRBJ2-7	-	TRBV29-1	CSVELGPGDFREQYF	TGCAGCGTTGAATTAGGGCCGGGAGACTTTCGGGAGCAGTACTTC
-	TRBJ2-7	-	TRBV11-2	CASSSGDSYEQYF	TGTGCCAGCAGCTCAGGGGATTCCTACGAGCAGTACTTC
-	TRBJ1-5	-	TRBV18	CASSTGDQPQHF	TGTGCCAGCTCAACTGGTGATCAGCCCCAGCATTTT
-	TRBJ2-7	-	TRBV19	CASSIPGTYEQYF	TGTGCCAGTAGTATACCGGGGACCTACGAGCAGTACTTC
-	TRBJ2-7	TRBD1	TRBV28	CASILGTGGAYEQYF	TGTGCCAGCATTCTCGGGACAGGGGGCGCCTACGAGCAGTACTTC
-	TRBJ1-6	-	TRBV4-1	CASSHIWGSLHF	TGCGCCAGCAGCCACATTTGGGGCTCCCTCCACTTT
once	TRBJ2-5	TRBD1	TRBV9	CASSVERTGLGETQYF	TGTGCCAGCAGCGTAGAACGGACAGGGTTAGGGGAGACCCAGTACTTC
once	TRBJ2-7	TRBD1	TRBV10-3	CATRRDSPGEQYF	TGTGCCACCCGTCGGGACAGCCCCGGCGAGCAGTACTTC
-	TRBJ2-2	TRBD1	TRBV20-1	CSASTRQGWAGELFF	TGCAGTGCTAGTACCCGACAGGGGTGGGCCGGGGAGCTGTTTTTT
-	TRBJ2-5	-	TRBV7-2	CASSLARETQYF	TGTGCCAGCAGCTTAGCGAGGGAGACCCAGTACTTC
-	TRBJ1-5	-	TRBV28	CASSSAGALNQPQHF	TGTGCCAGCAGTTCGGCAGGGGCCCTCAATCAGCCCCAGCATTTT
few	TRBJ1-2	-	TRBV10-2	CASIGTLESYGYTF	TGCGCCAGCATAGGGACTCTCGAATCCTATGGCTACACCTTC
once	TRBJ1-3	-	TRBV10-1	CASMWNREGGNTIYF	TGCGCCAGCATGTGGAACAGGGAAGGTGGAAACACCATATATTTT
-	TRBJ2-4	TRBD2	TRBV11-2	CASSYRLAGHWDIQYF	TGTGCCAGCAGCTACCGACTAGCGGGGCATTGGGACATTCAGTACTTC
-	TRBJ1-5	-	TRBV24-1	CATHGGNNQPQHF	TGTGCCACCCACGGGGGGAACAATCAGCCCCAGCATTTT
-	TRBJ1-2	-	TRBV7-9	CASSLSQFYGYTF	TGTGCCAGCAGCTTAAGTCAGTTCTATGGCTACACCTTC
-	TRBJ1-6	-	TRBV28	CASSPPAASSYNSPLHF	TGTGCCAGCAGTCCCCCCGCTGCGAGCTCCTATAATTCACCCCTCCACTTT
once	TRBJ2-6	TRBD1	TRBV7-9	CASSLLLGTGDGANVLTF	TGTGCCAGCAGCTTACTACTCGGGACAGGGGACGGGGCCAACGTCCTGACTTTC
-	TRBJ1-4	TRBD1	TRBV28	CASSLGGTGNEKLFF	TGTGCCAGCAGTTTAGGGGGGACAGGGAATGAAAAACTGTTTTTT
-	TRBJ1-2	TRBD1	TRBV30	CAWNSGTGVGYTF	TGTGCCTGGAACTCCGGGACAGGGGTTGGCTACACCTTC
-	TRBJ1-2	-	TRBV23-1	CASSQSNSDYGYTF	TGCGCCAGCAGTCAATCGAACTCTGACTATGGCTACACCTTC
-	TRBJ1-6	TRBD1	TRBV27	CASRQRTGVLNSPLHF	TGTGCCAGCAGACAGAGGACAGGTGTTCTTAATTCACCCCTCCACTTT
-	TRBJ2-2	-	TRBV28	CASRQGTGELFF	TGTGCCAGCAGACAGGGTACCGGGGAGCTGTTTTTT
-	TRBJ2-7	-	TRBV7-2	CASSLGGVSEQYF	TGTGCCAGCAGCTTAGGGGGAGTGTCTGAGCAGTACTTC
once	TRBJ2-1	-	TRBV11-2	CASSWQGTYNEQFF	TGTGCCAGCAGCTGGCAGGGCACCTACAATGAGCAGTTCTTC
-	TRBJ2-7	TRBD2	TRBV27	CASSFMGASGYEQYF	TGTGCCAGCAGTTTCATGGGTGCTAGCGGGTACGAGCAGTACTTC
-	TRBJ2-2	TRBD1	TRBV5-1	CASSLGRTGGRSGELFF	TGCGCCAGCAGCTTGGGCAGGACAGGGGGCAGAAGCGGGGAGCTGTTTTTT
few	TRBJ1-1	-	TRBV4-3	CASSQDLGGEAFF	TGCGCCAGCAGCCAAGATTTGGGGGGAGAAGCTTTCTTT